Listed here are 2 T cell receptor beta chains from one sample, sequenced in a study of T cell responses to AZD1222 COVID-19 vaccine. Data came from immunoSEQ multiplex PCR; TCRdb stores just in-frame clones and leaves some out. The repertoire holds about 190,000 clones, with roughly 93% as singletons. The specimen was peripheral blood, collected on day 0 of AZD1222 vaccination. The receptor set was obtained from an adult in good health.

The table lists this clone with a few counts. The CDR3 protein is CASSQGASSSTGELFF. The DNA for the CDR3 is TGTGCCAGCAGCCAAGGCGCTAGCTCGAGCACCGGGGAGCTGTTTTTT. The chain couples TRBV4-2 to TRBJ2-2, with D possibly matching TRBD2 (5 bases). The V end lost 1 base, the J end lost 4 bases, and 13 bases lay between the germline ends. Per the germline V gene, CDR1 is LGHNA and CDR2 is YNFKEQ. The CDR3 contains 16 residues.

In DNA form, the CDR3 reads TGCAGCACTGGGACAGGACTGAGCTACAATGAGCAGTTCTTC. As protein: CSTGTGLSYNEQFF. V usage is TRBV29-1 and J usage is TRBJ2-1; 8 bases align to TRBD1. The V segment lost 8 bases and the J segment 3 bases; nucleotides outside the gene matches: 9. CDR1 and CDR2 from the germline V gene are SQVTM and ANQGSEA. This CDR3 is 14 amino acids long.